Listed here are 10 T cell receptor beta chains from one sample, sequenced in a study of cytomegalovirus exposure and HLA in healthy donors. 13 Jbeta primers and 60 Vbeta primers were used for the PCR. Sequencing used immunoSEQ multiplex PCR; TCRdb keeps in-frame clones, though not all of them. The sample contains about 160,000 clones, approximately 84% of which appear only once. Sequencing input: PBMCs. The source is a man aged 18 to 29 in good health and CMV-seropositive.

The chain has TRBV7-2 and TRBJ2-1; possible D gene TRBD2, 6 bases. Trimming removed 5 bases at V and 15 bases at J, with 14 bases between. The germline V gene has CDR1 SGHTA and CDR2 FQGNSA. The CDR3 sequence is 11 residues long. CDR3 amino acids: CASSPGLCLFF. In DNA form, the CDR3 reads TGTGCCAGCAGCCCGGGACTTTGTCTGTTCTTC.

The V call is TRBV25-1, the J call TRBJ1-1; D call uncertain. V lost 1 base and J 0 bases, leaving 12 bases between the germline ends. Germline V gene data show CDR1 as MGHDK and CDR2 as SYGVNS. The CDR3 is made up of 16 amino acids. The CDR3 nucleotides read TGTGCCAGCAGTGAATTGTCGCAGGAATTGAACACTGAAGCTTTCTTT. This sequence encodes CASSELSQELNTEAFF.

V gene TRBV27 combines with J gene TRBJ1-1; D is undetermined. In germline, CDR1 is MNHEY, CDR2 SMNVEV (reference sequence). Trimming removed 0 bases at V and 0 bases at J, with 8 bases between. The CDR3 loop spans 15 amino acids. CDR3 coding DNA: TGTGCCAGCAGTTTATCGGGCAGGATGAACACTGAAGCTTTCTTT. It yields the protein CASSLSGRMNTEAFF.

This clone was seen once. The chain couples TRBV27 to TRBJ2-1, with 8 bases identical to TRBD2. The V gene end was trimmed by 3 bases and the J gene end by 4 bases; junction bases not matched to a gene: 2. This CDR3 region has 14 residues. Germline V gives CDR1 MNHEY, CDR2 SMNVEV (reference sequence). The CDR3 coding sequence is TGTGCCAGCAGTTTTGCGGGGGGTTACAATGAGCAGTTCTTC. It yields the protein CASSFAGGYNEQFF.

V usage is TRBV7-6 and J usage is TRBJ2-7, with D tentatively TRBD2 (6 bases). V lost 4 bases, J lost 2 bases, and 15 bases lay in between. The CDR3 loop spans 15 amino acids. From germline, CDR1 is SGHVS and CDR2 FNYEAQ. CDR3 loop: CASSSGGRGTYEQYF. The DNA for the CDR3 is TGTGCCAGCAGCTCCGGCGGTCGCGGGACCTACGAGCAGTACTTC.

The chain couples TRBV5-1 to TRBJ2-7; 7 nucleotides agree with TRBD1. Germline CDR1 is SGHRS and CDR2 is YFSETQ. After removal of 4 bases from V and 2 bases from J, the junction contained 6 bases not matched to a gene. This CDR3 comprises 14 residues. CDR3 amino acids: CASSGLGTAYEQYF. As DNA, the CDR3 is TGCGCCAGCAGCGGCCTAGGGACAGCCTACGAGCAGTACTTC.

The chain has TRBV27 and TRBJ2-5; TRBD1 matches at 7 bases. The J call is in doubt because the DNA end fits TRBJ2-7 better. The CDR3 consists of 17 residues. CDR1 is MNHEY, CDR2 SMNVEV, per germline (reference sequence). CDR3 in DNA: TGTGCCAGCAGTTTATTTCGCGTTTGGCAGGGGGAGACCGAGCAGTACTTC. Protein: CASSLFRVWQGETEQYF.

V is TRBV6-6 and J is TRBJ1-6; no definite D call. With 7 bases removed from V and 12 bases from J, the gap between germline ends came to 13 bases. Per germline, CDR1 MNHNY and CDR2 SVGAGI (reference sequence). CDR3 length equals 12 residues. The CDR3 nucleotides read TGTGCCAGCACCCCGGAGCGAGGACCCCTCCACTTT. As protein: CASTPERGPLHF.

CDR3 in amino acids: CASSLGDRVASPLHF. For the CDR3, the DNA is TGTGCCAGCAGCTTAGGAGACAGGGTAGCATCACCCCTCCACTTT. The rearrangement links TRBV7-2 to TRBJ1-6; TRBD1 aligns across 7 bases. Germline CDR1 is SGHTA and CDR2 is FQGNSA. CDR3 length: 15 residues. The ends lost 1 base at V and 10 bases at J; junction bases unmatched: 7.

This clone showed up just a few times. The chain carries TRBV11-2 and TRBJ2-7; TRBD1 is a possible D gene (5 bases). The CDR3 is 13 residues long. The ends were cut back, 4 bases at V and 3 bases at J, with 10 bases in the middle. CDR1 and CDR2 (germline): SGHAT, FQNNGV. The CDR3 nucleotides are TGTGCCAGCAGCTGGACAACAAGCTACGAGCAGTACTTC. Protein product: CASSWTTSYEQYF.